The subject of this entry is one T cell receptor (beta chain). Antigen: not known. Germline lookup yields CDR1 SEHNR and CDR2 FQNEAQ (reference sequence). CDR3 length: 14 amino acids. The V end was cut by 5 bases, the J end by 3 bases, with 14 bases between. As to time point: cycle 4 day 1 (C4D1), after 6 weeks of nivolumab. With no exception, relapse followed autologous stem cell transplantation in all patients, and brentuximab vedotin exposure varied. This sample was included in a study of PD-1 blockade in classical Hodgkin lymphoma. Whole-study findings and limits: Reasons behind the repertoire differences stay unclear, perhaps disease activity or earlier therapy. Newly diagnosed patients reportedly had lower baseline TCR diversity than healthy donors.

Using immunoSEQ multiplex PCR, the repertoire was profiled, and TCRdb retains in-frame clones only, with some absent. This sample carries about 7,200 clones, roughly 85% of them seen once, and the ten largest clones take roughly 30%. V is TRBV7-9 and J is TRBJ2-7; tentatively, D is TRBD2 (5 bases). The specimen was peripheral blood mononuclear cells (PBMCs), collected before the fourth cycle of nivolumab. This TCR derives from a human donor with classical Hodgkin lymphoma. For the CDR3, the DNA is TGTGCCAGCAGCCGCGAATTAGACTACTACGAGCAGTACTTC. This encodes CASSRELDYYEQYF.